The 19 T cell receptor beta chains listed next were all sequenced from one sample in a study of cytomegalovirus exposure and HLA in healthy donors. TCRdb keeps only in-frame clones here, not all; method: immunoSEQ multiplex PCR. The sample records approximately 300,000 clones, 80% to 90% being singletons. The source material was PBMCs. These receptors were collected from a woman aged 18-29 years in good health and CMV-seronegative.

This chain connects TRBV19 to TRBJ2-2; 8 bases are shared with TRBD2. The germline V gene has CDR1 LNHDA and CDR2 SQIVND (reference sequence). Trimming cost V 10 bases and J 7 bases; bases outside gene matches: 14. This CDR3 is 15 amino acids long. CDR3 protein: CATPPNGRENGELFF. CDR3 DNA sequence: TGTGCCACCCCCCCTAACGGGAGGGAGAACGGGGAGCTGTTTTTT.

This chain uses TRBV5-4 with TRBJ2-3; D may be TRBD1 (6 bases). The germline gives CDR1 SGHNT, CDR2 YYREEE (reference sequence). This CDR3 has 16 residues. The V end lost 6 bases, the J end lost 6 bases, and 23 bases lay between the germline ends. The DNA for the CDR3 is TGTGCCAGCAACAAACTTTTCGGGCAGGGGTCGGATACGCAGTATTTT. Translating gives CASNKLFGQGSDTQYF.

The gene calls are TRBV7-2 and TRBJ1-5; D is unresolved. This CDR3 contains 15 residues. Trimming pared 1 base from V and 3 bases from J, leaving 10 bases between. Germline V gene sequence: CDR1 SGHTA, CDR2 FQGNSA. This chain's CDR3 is CASSLVSQVNQPQHF. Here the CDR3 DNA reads TGTGCCAGCAGCTTAGTCTCCCAGGTCAATCAGCCCCAGCATTTT.

CDR3 nucleotide sequence: TGTGCCAGCAGCCAAGATCCCGGGGACAGGTACAATGAGCAGTTCTTC. This gives the protein CASSQDPGDRYNEQFF. This chain uses TRBV4-2 with TRBJ2-1, with 8 bases fitting TRBD1. This CDR3 is built from 16 residues. The V gene end was trimmed by 0 bases and the J gene end by 4 bases; junction bases not matched to a gene: 5. The germline V gene has CDR1 LGHNA and CDR2 YNFKEQ.

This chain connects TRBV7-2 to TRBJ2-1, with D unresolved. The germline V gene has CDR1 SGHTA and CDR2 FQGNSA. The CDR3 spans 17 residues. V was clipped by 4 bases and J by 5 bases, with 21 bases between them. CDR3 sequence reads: CASSSTVASNLHNEQFF. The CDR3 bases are TGTGCCAGCAGCTCAACGGTTGCGTCTAACCTCCACAATGAGCAGTTCTTC. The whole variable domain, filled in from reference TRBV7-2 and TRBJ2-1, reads GAGVSQSPSNKVTEKGKDVELRCDPISGHTALYWYRQSLGQGLEFLIYFQGNSAPDKSGLPSDRFSAERTGGSVSTLTIQRTQQEDSAVYLCASSSTVASNLHNEQFFGPGTRLTVL.

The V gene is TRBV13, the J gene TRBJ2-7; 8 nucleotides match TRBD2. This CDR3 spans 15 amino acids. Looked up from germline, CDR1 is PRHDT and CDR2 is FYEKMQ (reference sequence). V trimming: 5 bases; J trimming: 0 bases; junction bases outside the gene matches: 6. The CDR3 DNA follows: TGTGCCAGCAGCAGTATTAGCGGGAACTCCTACGAGCAGTACTTC. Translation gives CASSSISGNSYEQYF.

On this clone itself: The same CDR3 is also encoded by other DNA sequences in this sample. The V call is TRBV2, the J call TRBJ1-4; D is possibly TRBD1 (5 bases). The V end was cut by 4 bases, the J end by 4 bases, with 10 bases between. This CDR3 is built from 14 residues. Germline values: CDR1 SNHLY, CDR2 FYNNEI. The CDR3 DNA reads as TGTGCCAGCAGTGGGACGGGGGGTAATGAAAAACTGTTTTTT. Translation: CASSGTGGNEKLFF.

CDR3 bases: TGTGCCAGCAGCTGGGGGCTAGCGGACACCGGGGAGCTGTTTTTT. Its translation is CASSWGLADTGELFF. The chain recombines TRBV5-6 with TRBJ2-2; tentative D call: TRBD2 (7 bases). Germline V gene lookup returns CDR1 SGHDT and CDR2 YYEEEE. Trimming took off 3 bases at V and 3 bases at J, with 12 bases between the two ends. This CDR3 is built from 15 residues.

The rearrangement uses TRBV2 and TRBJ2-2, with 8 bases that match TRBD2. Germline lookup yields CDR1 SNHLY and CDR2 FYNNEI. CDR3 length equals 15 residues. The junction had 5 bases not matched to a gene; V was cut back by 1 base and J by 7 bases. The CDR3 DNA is TGTGCCAGCAGTGAAGTCGGGGGGGCAGGCGGGGAGCTGTTTTTT. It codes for CASSEVGGAGGELFF. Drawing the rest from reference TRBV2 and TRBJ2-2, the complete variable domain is EPEVTQTPSHQVTQMGQEVILRCVPISNHLYFYWYRQILGQKVEFLVSFYNNEISEKSEIFDDQFSVERPDGSNFTLKIRSTKLEDSAMYFCASSEVGGAGGELFFGEGSRLTVL.

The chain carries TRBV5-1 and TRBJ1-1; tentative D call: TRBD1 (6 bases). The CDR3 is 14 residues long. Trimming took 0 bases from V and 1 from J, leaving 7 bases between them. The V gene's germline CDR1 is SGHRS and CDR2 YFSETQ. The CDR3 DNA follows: TGCGCCAGCAGCTTGGACAGGGAGAACACTGAAGCTTTCTTT. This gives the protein CASSLDRENTEAFF.

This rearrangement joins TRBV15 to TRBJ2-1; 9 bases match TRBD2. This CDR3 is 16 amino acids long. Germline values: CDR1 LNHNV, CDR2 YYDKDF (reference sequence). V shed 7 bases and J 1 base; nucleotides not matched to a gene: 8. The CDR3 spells CATTVSGSGSYNEQFF. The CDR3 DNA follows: TGTGCCACCACCGTTAGCGGGAGCGGGTCCTACAATGAGCAGTTCTTC.

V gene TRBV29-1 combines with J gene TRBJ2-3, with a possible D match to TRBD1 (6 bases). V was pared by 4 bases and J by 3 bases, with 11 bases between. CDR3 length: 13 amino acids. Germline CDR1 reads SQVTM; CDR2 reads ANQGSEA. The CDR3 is CSVGGGITDTQYF. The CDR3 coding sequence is TGCAGCGTTGGTGGGGGCATAACAGATACGCAGTATTTT.

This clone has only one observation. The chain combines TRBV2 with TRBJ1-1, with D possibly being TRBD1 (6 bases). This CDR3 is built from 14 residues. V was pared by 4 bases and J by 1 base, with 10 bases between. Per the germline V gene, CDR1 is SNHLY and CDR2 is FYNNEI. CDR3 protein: CASSAQGRNTEAFF. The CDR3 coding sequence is TGTGCCAGCAGTGCCCAGGGGAGGAACACTGAAGCTTTCTTT.

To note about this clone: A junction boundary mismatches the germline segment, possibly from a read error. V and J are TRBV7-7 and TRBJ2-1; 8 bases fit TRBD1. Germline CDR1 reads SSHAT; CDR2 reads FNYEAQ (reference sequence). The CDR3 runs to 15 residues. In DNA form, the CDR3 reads TGTGCTAGCAGCATGCAGGGGGCGCTATCTGATGAGCAGTTCTTC. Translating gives CASSMQGALSDEQFF.

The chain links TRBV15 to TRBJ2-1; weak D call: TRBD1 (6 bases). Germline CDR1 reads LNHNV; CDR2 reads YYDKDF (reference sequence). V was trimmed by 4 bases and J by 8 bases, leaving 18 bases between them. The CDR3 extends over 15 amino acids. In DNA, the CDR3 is TGTGCCACCAGCAAAGGACTGGGGGCCTTCGATGAGCAGTTCTTC. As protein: CATSKGLGAFDEQFF.

CDR3 region: CASSTLAGGPSEQFF. CDR3 coding DNA: TGTGCCAGCAGTACTCTAGCGGGAGGGCCGAGTGAGCAGTTCTTC. The V gene is TRBV6-5, the J gene TRBJ2-1, with 12 bases that match TRBD2. V shed 5 bases and J 9 bases; nucleotides not matched to a gene: 8. The germline CDR1 and CDR2 sequences are MNHEY and SVGAGI. The length of the CDR3 is 15 residues.

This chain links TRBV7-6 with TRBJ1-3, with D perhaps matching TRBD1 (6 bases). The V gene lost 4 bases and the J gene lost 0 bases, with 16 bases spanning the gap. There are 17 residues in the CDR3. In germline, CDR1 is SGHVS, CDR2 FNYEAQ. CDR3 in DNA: TGTGCCAGCAGCTCAGAAGTAGGGGGAGTCTCTGGAAACACCATATATTTT. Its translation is CASSSEVGGVSGNTIYF. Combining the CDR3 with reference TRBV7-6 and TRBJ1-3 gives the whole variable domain GAGVSQSPRYKVTKRGQDVALRCDPISGHVSLYWYRQALGQGPEFLTYFNYEAQQDKSGLPNDRFSAERPEGSISTLTIQRTEQRDSAMYRCASSSEVGGVSGNTIYFGEGSWLTVV.

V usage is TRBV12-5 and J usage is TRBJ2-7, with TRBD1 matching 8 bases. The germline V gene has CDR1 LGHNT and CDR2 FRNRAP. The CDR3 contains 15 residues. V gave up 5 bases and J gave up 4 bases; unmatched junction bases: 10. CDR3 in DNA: TGTGCTAGTGGTCCCGCCCTCGGACAGGGTTACGAGCAGTACTTC. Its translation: CASGPALGQGYEQYF.

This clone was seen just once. The CDR3 protein is CASSNRSNSYEQYF. In DNA, the CDR3 is TGTGCCAGCAGTAACAGGTCAAACTCCTACGAGCAGTACTTC. This chain joins TRBV9 and TRBJ2-7; TRBD1 is a possible D gene (5 bases). This CDR3 comprises 14 residues. V was shortened by 5 bases and J by 0 bases, with 12 bases between the two germline ends. CDR1 is SGDLS and CDR2 is YYNGEE in the germline V gene. Using reference TRBV9 and TRBJ2-7 for the parts outside the CDR3, the full variable domain is DSGVTQTPKHLITATGQRVTLRCSPRSGDLSVYWYQQSLDQGLQFLIQYYNGEERAKGNILERFSAQQFPDLHSELNLSSLELGDSALYFCASSNRSNSYEQYFGPGTRLTVT.